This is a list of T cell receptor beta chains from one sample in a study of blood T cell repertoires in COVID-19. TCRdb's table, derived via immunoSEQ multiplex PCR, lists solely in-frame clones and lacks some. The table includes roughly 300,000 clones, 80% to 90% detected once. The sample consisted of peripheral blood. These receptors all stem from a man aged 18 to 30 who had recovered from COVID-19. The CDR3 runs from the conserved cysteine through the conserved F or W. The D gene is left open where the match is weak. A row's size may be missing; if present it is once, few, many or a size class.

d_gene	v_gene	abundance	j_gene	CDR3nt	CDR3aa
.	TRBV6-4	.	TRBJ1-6	TGTGCCAGCAGTCCAGAACTCGGGGGTCGGTCACCCCTCCACTTT	CASSPELGGRSPLHF
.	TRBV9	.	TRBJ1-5	TGTGCCAGCAGCGTAGACGGGGGGGATCAGCCCCAGCATTTT	CASSVDGGDQPQHF
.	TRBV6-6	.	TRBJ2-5	TGTGCCAGCAGCGCGGGCGGAGAGACCCAGTACTTC	CASSAGGETQYF
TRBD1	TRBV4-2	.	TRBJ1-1	TGTGCCAGCAGCCAAGATCCGGGCAGGGGGCTTGGCGCTTTCTTT	CASSQDPGRGLGAFF
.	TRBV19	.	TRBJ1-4	TGTGCCAGTAGTATAACTTCTGCAACTAATGAAAAACTGTTTTTT	CASSITSATNEKLFF
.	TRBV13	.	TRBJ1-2	TGTGCCAGCAGCTTGGGAACAGGGAACTATGGCTACACCTTC	CASSLGTGNYGYTF
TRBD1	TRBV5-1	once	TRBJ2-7	TGCGCCAGCAGCTTGGGCCCCCGGGACAGCTACGAGCAGTACTTC	CASSLGPRDSYEQYF
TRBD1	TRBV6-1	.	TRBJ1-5	TGTGCCAGCAGTGGACCCGGGACAGGGTATAGCAATCAGCCCCAGCATTTT	CASSGPGTGYSNQPQHF
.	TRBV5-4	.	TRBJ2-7	TGTGCCAGCAGCTTTAGTGGGGGGGCCGTCCACGAGCAGTACTTC	CASSFSGGAVHEQYF
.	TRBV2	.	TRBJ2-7	TGTGCCAGCAGTGCGACTAGTATGCTATACGAGCAGTACTTC	CASSATSMLYEQYF
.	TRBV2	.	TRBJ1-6	TGTGCCAGCAGTGATGGGGGCAGGGGATATTCACCCCTCCACTTT	CASSDGGRGYSPLHF
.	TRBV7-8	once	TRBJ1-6	TGTGCCAGCAGCTTAGACTCCCCCTCGAGCTCCTATAATTCACCCCTCCACTTT	CASSLDSPSSSYNSPLHF
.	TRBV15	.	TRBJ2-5	TGTGCCACCAGCAGAGAGGGACTGGAGCAGTACTTC	CATSREGLEQYF
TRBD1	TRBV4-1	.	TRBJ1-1	TGCGCCAGCAGCCAGGGACGGACAGGGGCGAACACTGAAGCTTTCTTT	CASSQGRTGANTEAFF
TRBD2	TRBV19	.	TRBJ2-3	TGTGCCAGTAGTCTACTAGCGGGGGGACGCCCAAGCACAGATACGCAGTATTTT	CASSLLAGGRPSTDTQYF
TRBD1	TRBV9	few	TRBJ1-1	TGTGCCAGCAGCGTGGGGACAGCGAACACTGAAGCTTTCTTT	CASSVGTANTEAFF
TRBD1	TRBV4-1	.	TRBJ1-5	TGCGCCAGCAGCCATGAGACCGGGACAGGGTCGGGCAATCAGCCCCAGCATTTT	CASSHETGTGSGNQPQHF
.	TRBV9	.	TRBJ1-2	TGTGCCAGCAGCGTAGCAGGGGACCATGGCTACACCTTC	CASSVAGDHGYTF
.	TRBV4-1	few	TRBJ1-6	TGCGCCAGCAGAGCCAGGTTCTCCTATAATTCACCCCTCCACTTT	CASRARFSYNSPLHF
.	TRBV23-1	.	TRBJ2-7	TGCGCCAGCAGTCTTAGCGGAGAAAACTACGAGCAGTACTTC	CASSLSGENYEQYF
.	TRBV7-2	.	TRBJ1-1	TGTGCCAGCAGCCCGACAGGACTGAACACTGAAGCTTTCTTT	CASSPTGLNTEAFF
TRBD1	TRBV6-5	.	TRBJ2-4	TGTGCCAGCAGCTACGGGACAGGGTCGGTTAAAAACATTCAGTACTTC	CASSYGTGSVKNIQYF
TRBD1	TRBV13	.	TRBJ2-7	TGTGCCAGCAGCTTAGGCGTGGGACAGGGGTACGAGCAGTACTTC	CASSLGVGQGYEQYF
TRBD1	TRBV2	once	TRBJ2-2	TGTGCCAGCAGTGAAAGAGGGACAGGTCTGGGGGGCACCGGGGAGCTGTTTTTT	CASSERGTGLGGTGELFF
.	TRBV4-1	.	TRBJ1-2	TGCGCCAGCAGCCAAGATTTGAGCTATGGCTACACCTTC	CASSQDLSYGYTF
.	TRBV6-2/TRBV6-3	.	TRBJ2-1	TGTGCCAGCAGTTATACTCATAATGAGCAGTTCTTC	CASSYTHNEQFF
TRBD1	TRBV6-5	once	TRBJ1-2	TGTGCCAGCAGTCCCGGACAGGCCCCCTATGGCTACACCTTC	CASSPGQAPYGYTF
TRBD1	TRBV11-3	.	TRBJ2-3	TGTGCCAGCAGCCAGGGGGCTTTCAGCACAGATACGCAGTATTTT	CASSQGAFSTDTQYF
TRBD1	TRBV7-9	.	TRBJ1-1	TGTGCCAGCAGCTCCACAGGGGTGGGGAACACTGAAGCTTTCTTT	CASSSTGVGNTEAFF
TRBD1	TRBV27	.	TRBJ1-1	TGTGCCAGCAGTTTATCGGCAGGGGGCTCAGCTGAAGCTTTCTTT	CASSLSAGGSAEAFF
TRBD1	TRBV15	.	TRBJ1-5	TGTGCCACCAGCAGAGATCGGCCCAGGGGGCGGGGCAATCAGCCCCAGCATTTT	CATSRDRPRGRGNQPQHF
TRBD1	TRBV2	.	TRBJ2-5	TGTGCCAGCAGTGGGGGTCCGACAGGGGAGACCCAGTACTTC	CASSGGPTGETQYF
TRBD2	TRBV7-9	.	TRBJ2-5	TGTGCCAGCAGCTTCAGCGGGAGTGGAAAGACCCAGTACTTC	CASSFSGSGKTQYF
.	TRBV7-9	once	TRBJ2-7	TGTGCCAGCAGCTTAGGAGACAGGTCCTACGAGCAGTACTTC	CASSLGDRSYEQYF
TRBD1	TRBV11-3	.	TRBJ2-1	TGTGCCAGCAGCCCAGGGACAGGGCGGGTCGTGTTCTTC	CASSPGTGRVVFF
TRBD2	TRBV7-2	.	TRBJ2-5	TGTGCCAGCAGCTTACGGTCCCGCCGGGGGGGAGAGACCCAGTACTTC	CASSLRSRRGGETQYF
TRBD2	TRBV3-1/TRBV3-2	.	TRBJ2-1	TGTGCCAGCAGCCCGGGGGGGCTGGTTTACAATGAGCAGTTCTTC	CASSPGGLVYNEQFF
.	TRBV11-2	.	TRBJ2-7	TGTGCCAGCAGCTCTCAGGAGGGAGGATCGGTCGAGCAGTACTTC	CASSSQEGGSVEQYF
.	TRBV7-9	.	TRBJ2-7	TGTGCCAGCAGCTTTAGGACTTCCTACGAGCAGTACTTC	CASSFRTSYEQYF
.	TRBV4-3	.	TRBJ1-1	TGCGCCAGCAGCCAGGCACTGGGCAACACTGAAGCTTTCTTT	CASSQALGNTEAFF
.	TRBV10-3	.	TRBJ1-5	TGTGCCATCAGTGAACTCTGGGGGGATGGGAATCAGCCCCAGCATTTT	CAISELWGDGNQPQHF
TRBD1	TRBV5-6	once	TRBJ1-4	TGTGCCAGCAGCTTGAGGGACAGGGGTCCTAATGAAAAACTGTTTTTT	CASSLRDRGPNEKLFF
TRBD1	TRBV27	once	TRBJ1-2	TGTGCCAGCAGTACCCACCGGGACAGCGAATACTATGGCTACACCTTC	CASSTHRDSEYYGYTF
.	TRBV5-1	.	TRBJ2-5	TGCGCCAGCAGCCCGCTAGCGACTCAAGAGACCCAGTACTTC	CASSPLATQETQYF
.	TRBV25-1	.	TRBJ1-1	TGTGCCAGCAGTGAATCAGGGCTCGCTGAAGCTTTCTTT	CASSESGLAEAFF
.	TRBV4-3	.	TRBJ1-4	TGCGCCAGCAGCCAAGATTCTGGGACTGACAATGAAAAACTGTTTTTT	CASSQDSGTDNEKLFF
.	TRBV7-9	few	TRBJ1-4	TGTGCCAGCAGCCCAGAGGATGAAAAACTGTTTTTT	CASSPEDEKLFF
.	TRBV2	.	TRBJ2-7	TGTGCCAGCACTGACAATGGCATCGAGCAGTACTTC	CASTDNGIEQYF
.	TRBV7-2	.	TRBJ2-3	TGTGCCAGCAGCCCCTGGGAGGGCACAGATACGCAGTATTTT	CASSPWEGTDTQYF
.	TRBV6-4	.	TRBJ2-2	TGTGCCAGCAGCAGGGAAAACACCGGGGAGCTGTTTTTT	CASSRENTGELFF
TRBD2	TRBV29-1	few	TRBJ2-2	TGCAGCGGGTCCGTTAGCGGGTCCACCGGGGAGCTGTTTTTT	CSGSVSGSTGELFF
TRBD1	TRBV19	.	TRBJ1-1	TGTGCCAGTAGTACGCGACAGGGAGAAGTAATTAACACTGAAGCTTTCTTT	CASSTRQGEVINTEAFF
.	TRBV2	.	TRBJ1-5	TGTGCCAGCAGTGAAGCCGGTTATAGCAATCAGCCCCAGCATTTT	CASSEAGYSNQPQHF
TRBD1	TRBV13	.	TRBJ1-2	TGTGCCAGCAGCGCCCGGACAGGGGCCGGCGGAAGCTACACCTTC	CASSARTGAGGSYTF
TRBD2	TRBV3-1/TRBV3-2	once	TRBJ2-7	TGTGCCAGCAGTCCCCCAGAGGGACTAGGCTCCTACGAGCAGTACTTC	CASSPPEGLGSYEQYF